This T cell receptor (beta chain) was sequenced during a study of T cell changes during pregnancy in multiple sclerosis. Here immunoSEQ multiplex PCR was the method, and the copy in TCRdb shows in-frame clones only, minus some. The data show about 80,000 clones, with just over 90% seen just once and 2.6% held by the top ten. The CDR3 length is 14 residues. Trimming removed 0 bases at V and 1 base at J, with 6 bases between. From germline, CDR1 is MNHEY and CDR2 SVGAGI. This clonotype was sampled from a female donor in good health, enrolled as a control in a pregnancy study. The genes are TRBV6-5 and TRBJ1-1; D is uncertain. The material was peripheral blood, obtained after pregnancy. DNA of the CDR3: TGTGCCAGCAGTTACTCGTACGGGAACACTGAAGCTTTCTTT. This codes for CASSYSYGNTEAFF.